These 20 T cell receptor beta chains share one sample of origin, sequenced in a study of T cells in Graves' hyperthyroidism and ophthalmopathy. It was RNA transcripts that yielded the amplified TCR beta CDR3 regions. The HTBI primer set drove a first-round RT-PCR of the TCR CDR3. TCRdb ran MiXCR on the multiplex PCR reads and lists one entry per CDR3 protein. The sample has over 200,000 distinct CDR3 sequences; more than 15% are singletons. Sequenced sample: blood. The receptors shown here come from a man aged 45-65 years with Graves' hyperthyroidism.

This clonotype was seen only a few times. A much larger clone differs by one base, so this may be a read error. Here the CDR3 reads CASGGLQDGEAFF. The CDR3 DNA reads TGTGCCAGCGGGGGACTGCAGGATGGTGAGGCTTTCTTT. V is TRBV2 and J is TRBJ1-1; a possible D gene is TRBD1 (5 bases). Trimming removed 8 bases at V and 11 bases at J, with 21 bases between. This CDR3 spans 13 amino acids. Germline V gene lookup returns CDR1 SNHLY and CDR2 FYNNEI.

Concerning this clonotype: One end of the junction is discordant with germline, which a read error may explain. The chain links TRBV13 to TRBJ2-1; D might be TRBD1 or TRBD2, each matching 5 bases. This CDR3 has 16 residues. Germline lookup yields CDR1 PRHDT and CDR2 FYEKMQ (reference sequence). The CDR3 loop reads CASSQVGTERGNEQFF. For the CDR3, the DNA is TGCGCCAGCAGCCAAGTTGGGACCGAGCGAGGCAATGAGCAGTTCTTC.

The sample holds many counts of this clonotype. CDR3 DNA: TGCAGTGTTGTTCAGGGTGGAGAGACCCAGTACTTC. Translating gives CSVVQGGETQYF. V gene TRBV20-1 combines with J gene TRBJ2-5, with D tentatively TRBD1 (5 bases). V was pared by 7 bases and J by 4 bases, with 13 bases between. The germline V gene encodes CDR1 DFQATT and CDR2 SNEGSKA (reference sequence). The CDR3 consists of 12 residues.

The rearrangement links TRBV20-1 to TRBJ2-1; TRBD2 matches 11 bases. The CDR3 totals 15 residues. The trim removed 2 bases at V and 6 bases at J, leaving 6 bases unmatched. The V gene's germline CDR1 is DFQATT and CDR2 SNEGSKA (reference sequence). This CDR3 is CSARSGTSGINEQFF. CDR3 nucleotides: TGCAGTGCTAGAAGTGGGACTAGCGGCATCAATGAGCAGTTCTTC.

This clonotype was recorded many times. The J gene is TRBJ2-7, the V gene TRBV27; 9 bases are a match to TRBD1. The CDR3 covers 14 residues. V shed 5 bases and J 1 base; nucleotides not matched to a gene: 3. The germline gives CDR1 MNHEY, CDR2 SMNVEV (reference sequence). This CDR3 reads CASSPDRGSYEQYF. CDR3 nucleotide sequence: TGTGCCAGCAGTCCGGACAGGGGTTCCTACGAGCAGTACTTC.

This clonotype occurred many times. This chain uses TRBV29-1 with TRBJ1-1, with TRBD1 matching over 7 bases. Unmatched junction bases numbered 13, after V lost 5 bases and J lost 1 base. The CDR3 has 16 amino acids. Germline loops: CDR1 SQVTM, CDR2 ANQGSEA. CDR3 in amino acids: CSVQGGRGRGNTEAFF. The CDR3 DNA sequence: TGCAGCGTTCAAGGGGGCAGGGGTCGGGGGAACACTGAAGCTTTCTTT.

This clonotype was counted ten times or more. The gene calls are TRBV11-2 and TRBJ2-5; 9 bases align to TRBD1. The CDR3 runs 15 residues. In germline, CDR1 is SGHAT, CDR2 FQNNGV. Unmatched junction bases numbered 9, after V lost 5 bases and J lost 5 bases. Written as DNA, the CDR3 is TGTGCCAGCAGCACCTACAGGGGGCGCGGGGAGACCCAGTACTTC. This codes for CASSTYRGRGETQYF.

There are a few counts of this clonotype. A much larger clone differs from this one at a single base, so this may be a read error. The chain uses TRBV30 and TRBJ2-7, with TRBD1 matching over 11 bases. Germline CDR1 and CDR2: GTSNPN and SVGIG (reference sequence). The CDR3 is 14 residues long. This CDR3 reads CAWKGQGVSCEQYF. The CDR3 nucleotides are TGTGCCTGGAAGGGACAGGGGGTCTCCTGCGAGCAGTACTTC.

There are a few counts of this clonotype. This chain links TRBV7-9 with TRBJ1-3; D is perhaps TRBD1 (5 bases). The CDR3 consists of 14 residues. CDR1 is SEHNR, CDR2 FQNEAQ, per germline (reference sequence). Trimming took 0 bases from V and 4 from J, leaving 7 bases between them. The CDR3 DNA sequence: TGTGCCAGCAGCTTAGCGGCAGGGGGAAACACCATATATTTT. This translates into CASSLAAGGNTIYF.

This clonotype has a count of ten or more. CDR3 loop: CASSASSGGYYNEQFF. The CDR3, as DNA: TGTGCCAGCAGCGCCTCGAGCGGGGGTTACTACAATGAGCAGTTCTTC. The genes are TRBV2 and TRBJ2-1; 8 bases fit TRBD2. Per germline, CDR1 SNHLY and CDR2 FYNNEI. This CDR3 has 16 amino acids. Trimming removed 6 bases from V and 3 bases from J; junction bases left unmatched: 10.

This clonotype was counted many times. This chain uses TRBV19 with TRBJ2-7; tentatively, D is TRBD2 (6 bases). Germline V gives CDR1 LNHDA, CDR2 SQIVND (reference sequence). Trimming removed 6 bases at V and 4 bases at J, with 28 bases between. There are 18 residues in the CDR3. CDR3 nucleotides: TGTGCCAGTAGGGCCCCCGGGAGATCCTCCCTTCGGCGGTACGAGCAGTACTTC. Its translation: CASRAPGRSSLRRYEQYF.

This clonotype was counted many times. The CDR3 spells CATSGRMGLAGSTGELFF. CDR3 nucleotide sequence: TGTGCCACCAGCGGAAGGATGGGACTAGCGGGTTCTACCGGGGAGCTGTTTTTT. V usage is TRBV24-1 and J usage is TRBJ2-2, with 12 bases that match TRBD2. This CDR3 region has 18 residues. CDR1 is KGHDR, CDR2 SFDVKD, per germline. Germline trimming cut 7 bases from V and 5 bases from J; bases unmatched to any gene: 13.

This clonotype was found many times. The chain's CDR3 is CASSFSETYGYTF. The DNA of the CDR3 is TGTGCCAGCAGTTTTTCGGAGACCTATGGCTACACCTTC. This chain connects TRBV28 to TRBJ1-2; the D is unclear. This CDR3 is built from 13 residues. Germline loops: CDR1 MDHEN, CDR2 SYDVKM. The V end was cut by 3 bases, the J end by 4 bases, with 9 bases between.

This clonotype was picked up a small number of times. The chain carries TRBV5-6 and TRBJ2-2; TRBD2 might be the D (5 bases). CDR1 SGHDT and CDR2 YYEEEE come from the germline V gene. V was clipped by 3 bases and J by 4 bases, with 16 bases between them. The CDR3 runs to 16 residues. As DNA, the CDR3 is TGTGCCAGCAGCTCGGCCCGGAGGCCCGGCACCGGGGAGCTGTTTTTT. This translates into CASSSARRPGTGELFF.

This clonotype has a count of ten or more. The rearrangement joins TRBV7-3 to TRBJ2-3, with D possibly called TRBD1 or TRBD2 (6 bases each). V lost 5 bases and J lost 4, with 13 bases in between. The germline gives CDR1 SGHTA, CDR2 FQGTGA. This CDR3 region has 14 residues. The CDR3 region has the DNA TGTGCCAGCAGCCTCGGGGGCGGTGCAGATACGCAGTATTTT. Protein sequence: CASSLGGGADTQYF. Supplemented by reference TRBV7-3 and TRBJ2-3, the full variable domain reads GAGVSQTPSNKVTEKGKYVELRCDPISGHTALYWYRQSLGQGPEFLIYFQGTGAADDSGLPNDRFFAVRPEGSVSTLKIQRTERGDSAVYLCASSLGGGADTQYFGPGTRLTVL.

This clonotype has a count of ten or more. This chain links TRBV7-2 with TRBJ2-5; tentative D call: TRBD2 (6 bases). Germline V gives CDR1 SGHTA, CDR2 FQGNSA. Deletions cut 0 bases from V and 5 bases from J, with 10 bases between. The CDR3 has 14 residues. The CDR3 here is CASSLAGGVETQYF. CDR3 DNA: TGTGCCAGCAGCTTAGCAGGCGGGGTTGAGACCCAGTACTTC.

CDR3 residues: CASSPLGGAREQFF. The CDR3 coding sequence is TGTGCCAGCAGCCCTCTTGGTGGGGCCCGCGAGCAGTTCTTC. The chain employs TRBV27 and TRBJ2-1; TRBD1 is a possible D gene (5 bases). The CDR3 is 14 amino acids. Trimming took off 6 bases at V and 10 bases at J, with 19 bases between the two ends. Germline CDR1 reads MNHEY; CDR2 reads SMNVEV (reference sequence).

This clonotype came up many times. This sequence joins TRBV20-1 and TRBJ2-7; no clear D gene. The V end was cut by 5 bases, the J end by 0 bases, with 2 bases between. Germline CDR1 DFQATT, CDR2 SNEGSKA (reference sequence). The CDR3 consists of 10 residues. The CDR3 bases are TGCAGTGCTGGCTCCTACGAGCAGTACTTC. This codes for CSAGSYEQYF.

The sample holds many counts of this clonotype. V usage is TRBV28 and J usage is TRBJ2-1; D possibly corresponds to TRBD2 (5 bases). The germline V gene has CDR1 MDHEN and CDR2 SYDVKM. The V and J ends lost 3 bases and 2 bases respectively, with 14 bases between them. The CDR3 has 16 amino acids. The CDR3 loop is CASSFRGSPPYNEQFF. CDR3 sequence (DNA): TGTGCCAGCAGTTTTCGGGGAAGCCCTCCCTACAATGAGCAGTTCTTC.

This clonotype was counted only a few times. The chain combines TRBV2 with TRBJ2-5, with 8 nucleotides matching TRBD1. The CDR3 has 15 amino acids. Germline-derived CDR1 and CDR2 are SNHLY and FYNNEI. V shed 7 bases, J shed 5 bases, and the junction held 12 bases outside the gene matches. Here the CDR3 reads CASTRVTGAWETQYF. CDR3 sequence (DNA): TGTGCCAGCACAAGGGTGACAGGGGCATGGGAGACCCAGTACTTC. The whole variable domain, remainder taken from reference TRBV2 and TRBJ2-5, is EPEVTQTPSHQVTQMGQEVILRCVPISNHLYFYWYRQILGQKVEFLVSFYNNEISEKSEIFDDQFSVERPDGSNFTLKIRSTKLEDSAMYFCASTRVTGAWETQYFGPGTRLLVL.